These 15 T cell receptor beta chains originate from one sample sequenced in a study of PD-1 blockade in classical Hodgkin lymphoma. Repertoires were generated with immunoSEQ multiplex PCR, while TCRdb's copy carries only in-frame clones and drops some. This sample carries about 150,000 clones, about 81% of them seen once, and the ten largest clones take about 9%. Every patient experienced relapse after autologous stem cell transplantation, and brentuximab vedotin exposure varied. Sequenced here: peripheral blood mononuclear cells (PBMCs), sampled before the second cycle of nivolumab. These receptors all come from a human donor with classical Hodgkin lymphoma.

This clone showed up just once. The rearrangement joins TRBV5-1 to TRBJ1-5, with TRBD1 matching over 8 bases. The ends lost 5 bases at V and 0 bases at J; junction bases unmatched: 13. Per germline, CDR1 SGHRS and CDR2 YFSETQ. The CDR3 has 18 residues. CDR3 coding DNA: TGCGCCAGCAGTTCGGACAGGGCACATGTAAATAGCAATCAGCCCCAGCATTTT. Protein sequence: CASSSDRAHVNSNQPQHF.

The chain uses TRBV13 and TRBJ2-1; TRBD2 might be the D (5 bases). The length of the CDR3 is 16 residues. V gave up 0 bases and J gave up 12 bases, with 21 bases separating them. Germline V gene data show CDR1 as PRHDT and CDR2 as FYEKMQ (reference sequence). CDR3 loop: CASSLGLRVRGGLQFF. CDR3 nucleotide sequence: TGTGCCAGCAGCTTAGGCCTAAGGGTTCGTGGAGGACTGCAGTTCTTC.

This sequence joins TRBV7-2 and TRBJ2-7; 12 positions agree with TRBD2. Germline CDR1 reads SGHTA; CDR2 reads FQGNSA. This CDR3 has 17 residues. The V gene end was trimmed by 3 bases and the J gene end by 7 bases; junction bases not matched to a gene: 13. Here the CDR3 reads CASSFPLAGGPSGEQYF. For the CDR3, the DNA is TGTGCCAGCAGCTTCCCTCTAGCGGGAGGGCCCTCAGGGGAGCAGTACTTC.

J is TRBJ2-7 and V is TRBV29-1; TRBD1 agrees at 8 bases. V lost 4 bases, J lost 5 bases, and 19 bases stayed unmatched. CDR3 length: 17 residues. CDR1 SQVTM and CDR2 ANQGSEA come from the germline V gene. This chain's CDR3 is CSVGGSIPGTGRNEQYF. CDR3 DNA sequence: TGCAGCGTTGGAGGTTCAATCCCCGGGACAGGAAGAAACGAGCAGTACTTC.

This chain uses TRBV5-1 with TRBJ2-7; TRBD1 matches at 10 bases. This CDR3 is 15 amino acids long. Trimming removed 3 bases from V and 2 bases from J; junction bases left unmatched: 5. From germline, CDR1 is SGHRS and CDR2 YFSETQ. The CDR3 coding sequence is TGCGCCAGCAGCTCCGGACAGGGGGGAGCCTACGAGCAGTACTTC. It codes for CASSSGQGGAYEQYF.

This rearrangement joins TRBV6-1 to TRBJ1-1; no definite D call. V was shortened by 2 bases and J by 7 bases, with 11 bases between the two germline ends. The CDR3 consists of 13 residues. CDR1 is MNHNS and CDR2 is SASEGT in the germline V gene. CDR3: CASSEIASDEAFF. In DNA, the CDR3 is TGTGCCAGCAGTGAAATCGCGTCGGATGAAGCTTTCTTT.

The chain uses TRBV19 and TRBJ1-2; perhaps TRBD1 as D (6 bases). Germline assignment: CDR1 LNHDA and CDR2 SQIVND (reference sequence). V shed 5 bases and J shed 2 bases, with 12 bases lying between them. The CDR3 has 14 residues. The CDR3 is CASSSTGYNYGYTF. CDR3 nucleotides: TGTGCCAGTAGTTCCACAGGGTACAACTATGGCTACACCTTC. The complete variable domain, with remaining parts taken from reference TRBV19 and TRBJ1-2, reads DGGITQSPKYLFRKEGQNVTLSCEQNLNHDAMYWYRQDPGQGLRLIYYSQIVNDFQKGDIAEGYSVSREKKESFPLTVTSAQKNPTAFYLCASSSTGYNYGYTFGSGTRLTVV.

The gene calls are TRBV11-2 and TRBJ2-5, with 7 bases fitting TRBD2. Trimming cost V 5 bases and J 4 bases; bases outside gene matches: 16. The CDR3 consists of 17 residues. Looked up from germline, CDR1 is SGHAT and CDR2 is FQNNGV. Written as DNA, the CDR3 is TGTGCCAGCAGCCCAGACCTCACAATGCCGGGAGGAGAGACCCAGTACTTC. This gives the protein CASSPDLTMPGGETQYF.

The chain joins TRBV7-7 to TRBJ2-5, with 8 bases lining up with TRBD1. After removal of 5 bases from V and 5 bases from J, the junction contained 7 bases not matched to a gene. CDR1 and CDR2 from the germline V gene are SSHAT and FNYEAQ (reference sequence). The CDR3 totals 14 residues. The CDR3 DNA is TGTGCCAGCAGCCAGACAGGGGTCGGGGAGACCCAGTACTTC. Its translation is CASSQTGVGETQYF.

The chain recombines TRBV6-6 with TRBJ2-1; tentatively, D is TRBD1 (5 bases). V gave up 2 bases and J gave up 8 bases, with 10 bases separating them. Looked up from germline, CDR1 is MNHNY and CDR2 is SVGAGI (reference sequence). This CDR3 is 13 amino acids long. Written as DNA, the CDR3 is TGTGCCAGCAGTTACCCGATCAGGGATGAGCAGTTCTTC. This gives the protein CASSYPIRDEQFF.

V usage is TRBV19 and J usage is TRBJ2-3; D gene unclear. CDR1 and CDR2 from the germline V gene are LNHDA and SQIVND (reference sequence). V lost 6 bases and J 2 bases, leaving 15 bases between the germline ends. CDR3 length: 15 amino acids. CDR3 bases: TGTGCCAGTAGCCTCATTGGAATGGCCACAGATACGCAGTATTTT. Its protein is CASSLIGMATDTQYF.

V is TRBV7-9 and J is TRBJ2-3, with 14 bases matching TRBD2. Germline CDR1 reads SEHNR; CDR2 reads FQNEAQ (reference sequence). Trimming removed 4 bases from V and 5 bases from J; junction bases left unmatched: 14. The CDR3 loop spans 19 amino acids. The chain's CDR3 is CASSYFPGTSGRFGDTQYF. DNA for the CDR3: TGTGCCAGCAGCTACTTCCCCGGGACTAGCGGGAGATTTGGAGATACGCAGTATTTT.

A few counts support this clone. The chain employs TRBV7-9 and TRBJ1-2; D ambiguous. CDR3 length equals 11 residues. The germline V gene encodes CDR1 SEHNR and CDR2 FQNEAQ (reference sequence). Trimming took 5 bases from V and 4 from J, leaving 5 bases between them. The CDR3 nucleotides read TGTGCCAGCAGCCAGTCCTATGGCTACACCTTC. Translated: CASSQSYGYTF.

The CDR3 DNA sequence: TGTGCCAGCAGCTTAGAGGGGGGAGGTGGAAACACCATATATTTT. Its protein is CASSLEGGGGNTIYF. V is TRBV7-2 and J is TRBJ1-3; TRBD1 might be the D (6 bases). The CDR3 contains 15 residues. Deletions cut 1 base from V and 3 bases from J, with 10 bases between. Germline CDR1 is SGHTA and CDR2 is FQGNSA.

J is TRBJ1-1 and V is TRBV7-6; D gene ambiguous. The CDR3 has 13 amino acids. Per the germline V gene, CDR1 is SGHVS and CDR2 is FNYEAQ. V lost 1 base to trimming and J lost 1 base, with 4 bases between them. The DNA for the CDR3 is TGTGCCAGCAGCTTAGGTCGGAACACTGAAGCTTTCTTT. Its translation: CASSLGRNTEAFF. Based on the CDR3 plus reference TRBV7-6 and TRBJ1-1, the full variable domain is GAGVSQSPRYKVTKRGQDVALRCDPISGHVSLYWYRQALGQGPEFLTYFNYEAQQDKSGLPNDRFSAERPEGSISTLTIQRTEQRDSAMYRCASSLGRNTEAFFGQGTRLTVV.